This TCR beta chain was captured in a study of tumor and adjacent non-tumor tissue in lung cancer. Study overall: Histology: under 15 adenocarcinoma, a couple of squamous cell carcinoma, 1 small cell lung cancer.

For this clonotype: The antigen remains unidentified. The junction differs from germline at one of its ends, possibly a read error.

The library came from three nested PCR rounds adapted from ARM-PCR protocols. TCRdb fed the multiplex PCR reads into MiXCR, producing one record per CDR3 protein. Among about 80,000 distinct CDR3 sequences listed, over 80% were seen once. No cell sorting was done before RNA was extracted from the tissue. Study-wide findings and caveats: Top 100 clones took a larger repertoire share in normal lung.

There are 11 residues in the CDR3. The V gene's germline CDR1 is SQVTM and CDR2 ANQGSEA. This chain links TRBV29-1 with TRBJ2-5; D perhaps matches TRBD1 (5 bases). Material for sequencing was lung tumor tissue. This sequence was found in a woman aged 50 to 60 with non-small cell lung cancer. CDR3 DNA: TGCAACGTTGTCCAGACAGAGACTCAGTATTTC. Translation: CNVVQTETQYF.